This TCR beta chain came from a study of T cell repertoires in cytomegalovirus infection. Looking at the study overall: Recently described HLA-C-restricted plus well-studied HLA-B-restricted CMV epitopes were used. Signatures in public TCR beta sequences pointed to both CMV infection and matching HLA type.

Germline V lookup: CDR1 SGHRS, CDR2 YFSETQ. The V and J ends lost 0 bases and 1 base respectively, with 11 bases between them. This CDR3 region has 15 residues. Using its own MiXCR run on the reads, TCRdb lists one record per CDR3 protein. The data hold more than 250,000 distinct CDR3 sequences, with about 25% observed a single time. To note about this clonotype: Its target is not known.

General study results and limits: Carriers of CMV and the relevant HLA type were discriminated by public TCR beta frequency. In two of eight donors, the top clonotype was HLA-C-restricted CMV-specific.

This chain uses TRBV5-1 with TRBJ2-7; TRBD2 is a possible D gene (6 bases). The sequence was collected from a human donor in good health (CMV status not recorded). Some clones in this sample may be carry-over from other donors' samples. Sequences were derived from cultured PBMCs, sampled from culture after CMV antigen stimulation. Here the CDR3 DNA reads TGCGCCAGCAGCTTGGGAGTAGCGGAGTCCTACGAGCAGTACTTC. Amino acids: CASSLGVAESYEQYF.